The 13 T cell receptor beta chains in this list originate from one sample, sequenced in a study of blood T cell repertoires in COVID-19. Clones were read by immunoSEQ multiplex PCR, and TCRdb kept only the in-frame ones, dropping some. The sample gives over 300,000 clones, 89% of which show up once; more than 1% is in the top ten. The sequenced material came from peripheral blood. These receptors were obtained from a man aged 35 to 55 with acute or convalescent COVID-19.

The chain joins TRBV4-1 to TRBJ1-2, with D possibly matching TRBD1 (6 bases). Germline V lookup: CDR1 MGHRA, CDR2 YSYEKL. The CDR3 is 15 amino acids. V gave up 0 bases and J gave up 5 bases, with 13 bases separating them. The CDR3 DNA sequence: TGCGCCAGCAGCCAAGATCAAGGGCAGGGGTATGGCTACACCTTC. Protein product: CASSQDQGQGYGYTF.

Details on this clone: The same CDR3 can be traced to other DNA sequences in this sample. In DNA form, the CDR3 reads TGTGCCAGCAGTGAATCCAGGGACACCGGGGAGCTGTTTTTT. Protein product: CASSESRDTGELFF. The chain carries TRBV25-1 and TRBJ2-2; a weak D match, TRBD1 (5 bases). Germline loops: CDR1 MGHDK, CDR2 SYGVNS. Between the trimmed V and J ends, which lost 1 base and 3 bases, there was a span of 6 bases. The CDR3 has 14 residues.

The V call is TRBV5-1, the J call TRBJ2-3; D is ambiguous. CDR1 is SGHRS and CDR2 is YFSETQ in the germline V gene. The CDR3 has 14 amino acids. Trimming pared 0 bases from V and 3 bases from J, leaving 8 bases between. The DNA for the CDR3 is TGCGCCAGCAGCTTGGTACAGAGAACAGATACGCAGTATTTT. It is translated as CASSLVQRTDTQYF.

In this sample, this clone turned up once. Other DNA sequences in this sample translate to the same CDR3. The rearrangement joins TRBV9 to TRBJ1-4; TRBD1 matches at 11 bases. Germline V CDR1 and CDR2: SGDLS, YYNGEE. The CDR3 has 15 amino acids. The V segment lost 2 bases and the J segment 7 bases; nucleotides outside the gene matches: 4. CDR3 DNA sequence: TGTGCCAGCAGCGTCTCCGGGACAGGGGGTGAAAAACTGTTTTTT. Encoded protein: CASSVSGTGGEKLFF.

This chain connects TRBV14 to TRBJ2-7; TRBD1 agrees at 10 bases. With V trimmed by 6 bases and J by 9 bases, 5 bases remained unmatched. The germline V gene has CDR1 SGHDN and CDR2 FVKESK. The CDR3 is 12 amino acids. In DNA form, the CDR3 reads TGTGCCAGCAGAGCGACAGGGGGCGGGCAGTACTTC. Protein sequence: CASRATGGGQYF.

This clone was seen only once. The chain uses TRBV10-3 and TRBJ1-2, with TRBD1 identical over 11 bases. From germline, CDR1 is ENHRY and CDR2 SYGVKD. The V segment lost 2 bases and the J segment 7 bases; nucleotides outside the gene matches: 6. This CDR3 region has 15 residues. This chain's CDR3 is CAISERTGGGSGYTF. DNA for the CDR3: TGTGCCATCAGTGAGAGGACAGGGGGCGGCAGTGGCTACACCTTC.

DNA of the CDR3: TGTGCCAGCAATCCAGGGCAGGGCAGCGGCTACACCTTC. Amino acid sequence: CASNPGQGSGYTF. The V gene is TRBV27, the J gene TRBJ1-2; TRBD1 is a possible D gene (5 bases). The germline V gene encodes CDR1 MNHEY and CDR2 SMNVEV (reference sequence). The ends were cut back, 7 bases at V and 8 bases at J, with 17 bases in the middle. This CDR3 is built from 13 residues.

This clone has just one count. The chain links TRBV14 to TRBJ1-6; TRBD1 matches 10 bases. This CDR3 contains 14 residues. The V gene end was trimmed by 3 bases and the J gene end by 9 bases; junction bases not matched to a gene: 2. Germline V CDR1 and CDR2: SGHDN, FVKESK. Here the CDR3 reads CASSHGTGVSPLHF. The CDR3, as DNA: TGTGCCAGCAGCCACGGGACAGGGGTTTCACCCCTCCACTTT.

V is TRBV11-2 and J is TRBJ2-6; TRBD2 aligns across 7 bases. Germline trimming cut 5 bases from V and 3 bases from J; bases unmatched to any gene: 10. Germline V gene sequence: CDR1 SGHAT, CDR2 FQNNGV. The CDR3 runs 17 residues. CDR3 in DNA: TGTGCCAGCAGCCGAGCGGGGTGGGGATTTGGGGCCAACGTCCTGACTTTC. The encoded protein is CASSRAGWGFGANVLTF.

The table lists this clone with a count of one. This chain joins TRBV12-5 and TRBJ1-1, with D unresolved. The CDR3 extends over 11 amino acids. In germline, CDR1 is LGHNT, CDR2 FRNRAP. V was shortened by 4 bases and J by 7 bases, with 7 bases between the two germline ends. DNA of the CDR3: TGTGCTAGTGGTTGGAGTCTTGAAGCTTTCTTT. Residues: CASGWSLEAFF. The full variable domain, completed using reference TRBV12-5 and TRBJ1-1, is DARVTQTPRHKVTEMGQEVTMRCQPILGHNTVFWYRQTMMQGLELLAYFRNRAPLDDSGMPKDRFSAEMPDATLATLKIQPSEPRDSAVYFCASGWSLEAFFGQGTRLTVV.

This chain uses TRBV18 with TRBJ1-3; the D gene is possibly TRBD1 (5 bases). This CDR3 has 16 amino acids. Looked up from germline, CDR1 is KGHSH and CDR2 is LQKENI. The germline V and J ends were trimmed by 5 bases and 0 bases, with 14 bases remaining between them. The CDR3 nucleotides read TGTGCCAGCTCAGCGGGAGTGGGGGACTCTGGAAACACCATATATTTT. The encoded protein is CASSAGVGDSGNTIYF.

The gene calls are TRBV9 and TRBJ2-2, with 8 bases aligning to TRBD2. Germline values: CDR1 SGDLS, CDR2 YYNGEE. V shed 5 bases, J shed 0 bases, and the junction held 9 bases outside the gene matches. This CDR3 contains 17 residues. The DNA for the CDR3 is TGTGCCAGCAGTCCAAAAACGGGGGGGTCGAACACCGGGGAGCTGTTTTTT. It codes for CASSPKTGGSNTGELFF.

The chain couples TRBV29-1 to TRBJ2-4; a possible D gene is TRBD1 (5 bases). The CDR3 has 13 amino acids. The ends were cut back, 7 bases at V and 0 bases at J, with 10 bases in the middle. Germline CDR1 is SQVTM and CDR2 is ANQGSEA. The CDR3 region has the DNA TGCAGCGCCGACGACAGAGCCAAAAACATTCAGTACTTC. This encodes CSADDRAKNIQYF.